Sequencing of this T cell receptor beta chain was carried out in a study of blood T cell repertoires in COVID-19. Overall study context: Samples came from the United States, Italy and Spain, spanning acute and convalescent COVID-19. Sources were T cells, B-cell-depleted T cells, or PBMCs; the material itself was cDNA or gDNA.

This CDR3 spans 15 amino acids. Trimming cost V 3 bases and J 0 bases, with 10 bases left between them. Germline loops: CDR1 MNHEY, CDR2 SMNVEV (reference sequence). In the study's own analysis: Amplification of reference gene primers provided the estimated nucleated cell counts. Clones were read by immunoSEQ multiplex PCR, and TCRdb kept only the in-frame ones, dropping some. Clone size and V and J calls were adopted from that table, with D and trimming inferred from the DNA. In the table there are approximately 25,000 clones, approximately 77% of which are singletons. The source material was peripheral blood. This chain joins TRBV27 and TRBJ2-3; no clear D gene. The source of this sequence is a man at least 80 years old with active or convalescent COVID-19. CDR3 DNA sequence: TGTGCCAGCAGTTTGTATCCGGGTAGCACAGATACGCAGTATTTT. Protein: CASSLYPGSTDTQYF.